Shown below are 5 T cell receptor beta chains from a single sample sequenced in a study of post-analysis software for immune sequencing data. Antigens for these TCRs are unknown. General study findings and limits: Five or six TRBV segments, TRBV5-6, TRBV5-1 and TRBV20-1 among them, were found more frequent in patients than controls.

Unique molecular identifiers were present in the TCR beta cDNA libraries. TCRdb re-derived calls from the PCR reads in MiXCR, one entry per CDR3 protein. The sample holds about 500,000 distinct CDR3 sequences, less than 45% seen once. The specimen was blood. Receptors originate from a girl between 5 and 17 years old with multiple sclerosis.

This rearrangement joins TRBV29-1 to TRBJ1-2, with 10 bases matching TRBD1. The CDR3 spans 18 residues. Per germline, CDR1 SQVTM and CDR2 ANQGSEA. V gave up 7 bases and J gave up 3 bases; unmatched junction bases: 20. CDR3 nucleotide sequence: TGCAGCGCCTGGGGCGGGACAGGGGATTTATTTGGGGACTATGGCTACACCTTC. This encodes CSAWGGTGDLFGDYGYTF.

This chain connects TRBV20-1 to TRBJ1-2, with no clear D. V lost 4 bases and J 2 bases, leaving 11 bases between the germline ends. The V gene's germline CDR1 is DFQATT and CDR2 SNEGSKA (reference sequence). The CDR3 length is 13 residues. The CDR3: CSAINRLNYGYTF. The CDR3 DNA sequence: TGCAGTGCTATAAACCGCTTGAACTATGGCTACACCTTC.

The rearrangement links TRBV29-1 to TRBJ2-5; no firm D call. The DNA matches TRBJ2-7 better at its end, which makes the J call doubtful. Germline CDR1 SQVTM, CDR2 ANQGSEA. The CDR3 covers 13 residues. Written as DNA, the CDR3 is TGCAGCGTTGCGACCGCAAGGAAGGACGAGCAGTACTTC. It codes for CSVATARKDEQYF.

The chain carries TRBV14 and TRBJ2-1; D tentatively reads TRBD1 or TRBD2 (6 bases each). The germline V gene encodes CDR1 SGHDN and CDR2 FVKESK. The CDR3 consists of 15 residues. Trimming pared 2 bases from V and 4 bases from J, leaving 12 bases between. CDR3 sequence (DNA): TGTGCCAGCAGCCAACTTGGGGGGCGGTACAATGAGCAGTTCTTC. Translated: CASSQLGGRYNEQFF.

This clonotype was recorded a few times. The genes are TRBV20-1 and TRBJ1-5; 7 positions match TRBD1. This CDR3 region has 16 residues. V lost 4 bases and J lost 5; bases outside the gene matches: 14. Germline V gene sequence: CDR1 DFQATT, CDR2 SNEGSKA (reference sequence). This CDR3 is CSAITAGTASDQPQHF. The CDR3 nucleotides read TGCAGTGCTATCACCGCCGGGACAGCATCCGATCAGCCCCAGCATTTT.